This entry concerns a single T cell receptor (beta chain). It lacks a known antigen. No base quality information exists; no much larger clone differs at one position. This record comes from a study of blood T cell repertoires in COVID-19 (dated by TCRdb to 2020 to 2022). Some background on the complete study: The collaborator samples originated in the United States, Italy and Spain and spanned the acute and convalescent phases of COVID-19. The material from the prospective study consisted of cDNA or gDNA derived from T cells, B-cell-depleted T cells, or PBMCs. The dataset comprised deeply sampled blood TCRbeta repertoires from subjects exposed to, actively infected with, or recovered from COVID-19. A freely available public database, intended as a resource for researchers studying the immune response to SARS-CoV-2, is where the repertoires were released. Samples were obtained from the ongoing ImmuneRACE study (first 160 participants) and from over 1,000 subjects provided by 6 global collaborators. The sample metadata nearly always contained a de-identified subject ID, COVID-19 status, age in years and sex. Where HLA class I and class II types were available, the types were taken from metadata supplied by the sample provider, not from assay-based typing. Summary of the overall study and its limitations: How much clinical and demographic metadata was included differed by source and by participant, and the metadata was provided uncurated.

The collaborating institutions used their own protocols to collect whole blood in K2EDTA tubes. For TCRbeta analysis, collaborator samples were shipped as frozen whole blood, as isolated PBMCs, or as DNA extracted from either sample type. Reading from cysteine to phenylalanine, the CDR3 counts 18 amino acids. Kept here is only the CDR3 DNA, which spans 54 bases and is read in frame from base 1. The germline ends are 21 bases apart after V is trimmed by 3 bases and J by 1 base. CDR1 is given as MDHEN and CDR2 as SYDVKM, both from the germline V gene. TCRbeta CDR3 regions were amplified from genomic DNA using the immunoSEQ Assay, a bias-controlled multiplex PCR. The paper's processing steps were these. The number of nucleated cells in each sample was estimated by amplification of reference gene primers within the assay. Sequence reads were collapsed and filtered to measure the absolute abundance of every unique TCRbeta CDR3 rearrangement. Productive Simpson clonality was computed per sample as the square root of Simpson's diversity index over productive rearrangements. TCRdb holds this immuneACCESS table with in-frame rearrangements only. Some clones are missing; in checked studies, unresolved V genes explain under half, and the rest has no known cause. V, J and clone size derive from that table, while D and trimming were established from the DNA sequence. The sample has under 500,000 clones on record, about 89% of them singletons. Approximately 4.3% of the sample is held by the ten biggest clonotypes.

The chain joins TRBV28 to TRBJ1-2, with TRBD1 as a weak D call on 5 bases. Sequenced input: peripheral blood. The sequence derives from a woman aged 25-40 years with acute or convalescent COVID-19. The CDR3 corresponds to CASSFIHDSRKINYGYTF. The DNA reads as follows: TGTGCCAGCAGTTTCATCCATGACAGTCGGAAAATTAACTATGGCTACACCTTC.